What follows are 9 T cell receptor beta chains derived from one specimen sequenced in a study of identical twins. TCRdb ran MiXCR on the 5' RACE reads and lists one entry per CDR3 protein. The table lists 250,000 or so distinct CDR3 sequences, about 8.5% of them singletons. This same sample was also part of a study on yellow fever vaccine responses in identical twins.

Sequencing input: CD8+ T cells sorted from blood. These receptor sequences come from a woman under 30 in good health.

The sample holds a few counts of this clonotype. The CDR3 loop reads CASSPSARESYEQYF. The CDR3 nucleotides read TGTGCCAGCAGTCCCTCCGCCCGGGAGTCCTACGAGCAGTACTTC. V usage is TRBV12-3 or TRBV12-4 and J usage is TRBJ2-7; perhaps TRBD2 as D (6 bases). V was trimmed by 5 bases and J by 1 base, leaving 15 bases between them. The CDR3 loop spans 15 amino acids.

This sequence joins TRBV7-2 and TRBJ1-1; D gene ambiguous. Germline lookup yields CDR1 SGHTA and CDR2 FQGNSA. Trimming took 4 bases from V and 0 from J, leaving 6 bases between them. This CDR3 comprises 13 residues. In DNA, the CDR3 is TGTGCCAGCAGCTCGTGGGTGAACACTGAAGCTTTCTTT. This codes for CASSSWVNTEAFF.

In its sample, this clonotype was seen many times. This chain links TRBV15 with TRBJ2-5; the D gene is possibly TRBD2 (5 bases). CDR1 and CDR2 (germline): LNHNV, YYDKDF (reference sequence). This CDR3 has 13 amino acids. V lost 8 bases to trimming and J lost 4 bases, with 14 bases between them. CDR3 bases: TGTGCCACCGGGGAGAGGATCGCAGAGACCCAGTACTTC. This codes for CATGERIAETQYF.

This clonotype was counted only a few times. The J gene is TRBJ2-1, the V gene TRBV20-1; 12 nucleotides match TRBD2. Germline values: CDR1 DFQATT, CDR2 SNEGSKA (reference sequence). CDR3 size: 14 residues. After removal of 3 bases from V and 10 bases from J, the junction contained 7 bases not matched to a gene. The CDR3 DNA follows: TGCAGTGCTAGTCGGCTAGCGGGAGGGCCAGAGCAGTTCTTC. It codes for CSASRLAGGPEQFF.

At least ten counts were recorded for this clonotype. The chain recombines TRBV12-3 or TRBV12-4 with TRBJ1-4; D ambiguous. V was trimmed by 6 bases and J by 3 bases, leaving 8 bases between them. The CDR3 sequence is 13 residues long. Here the CDR3 DNA reads TGTGCCAGCAGCATAGGACCTAATGAAAAACTGTTTTTT. It specifies CASSIGPNEKLFF.

This clonotype was found a few times. V and J are TRBV3-1 and TRBJ2-7, with 15 bases identical to TRBD2. The germline V gene encodes CDR1 LGHDT and CDR2 YNNKEL (reference sequence). The V gene end was trimmed by 1 base and the J gene end by 7 bases; junction bases not matched to a gene: 11. The CDR3 consists of 18 residues. Written as DNA, the CDR3 is TGTGCCAGCAGCCAAGCGGGACTAGCGGGAGGAAATAACGGGGAGCAGTACTTC. Encoded protein: CASSQAGLAGGNNGEQYF.

This clonotype was seen many times. This chain joins TRBV29-1 and TRBJ2-3; D gene unclear. The CDR3 has 16 amino acids. Germline lookup yields CDR1 SQVTM and CDR2 ANQGSEA. Trimming left V 3 bases short and J 0 bases short, with 16 bases between. CDR3 DNA: TGCAGCGTTGACTTACACGGGTTCCTTAGCACAGATACGCAGTATTTT. This codes for CSVDLHGFLSTDTQYF.

This clonotype has more than one count but fewer than ten. V gene TRBV4-3 combines with J gene TRBJ1-1; D is ambiguous. Trimming removed 1 base at V and 0 bases at J, with 6 bases between. The CDR3 consists of 14 residues. Germline V gene lookup returns CDR1 LGHNA and CDR2 YSLEER. CDR3 amino acids: CASSQGWLNTEAFF. The CDR3 nucleotides are TGCGCCAGCAGCCAAGGATGGCTGAACACTGAAGCTTTCTTT.

This clonotype was picked up many times. The chain joins TRBV6-1 to TRBJ2-7, with TRBD1 identical over 9 bases. There are 15 residues in the CDR3. J was trimmed by 1 base and V by 7 bases; bases with no gene match: 8. In germline, CDR1 is MNHNS, CDR2 SASEGT. DNA of the CDR3: TGTGCCAGCAACCAACAGGGGGCCGGGTCCTACGAGCAGTACTTC. It translates to CASNQQGAGSYEQYF.